These 4 T cell receptor beta chains share one sample of origin, sequenced in a study of blood T cell repertoires in COVID-19 (dated by TCRdb to about 2020). The library was prepared using the immunoSEQ multiplex PCR assay. TCRdb provides this immuneACCESS table in a form limited to in-frame rearrangements. Some clones are lacking; in checked studies, under half of them reflect an unresolved V gene, and why the rest are absent is not known. This sample has 100,000 to 150,000 clones in its table, and approximately 83% of those were observed once. Approximately 16% of the sample lies in the top ten. Sequenced: peripheral blood. The receptors stem from a woman in her forties or fifties with acute or convalescent COVID-19.

This chain uses TRBV19 with TRBJ1-1; TRBD1 agrees at 9 bases. The CDR3 covers 15 residues. V dropped 5 bases and J dropped 1; count of bases not matched to a gene: 5. Per the germline V gene, CDR1 is LNHDA and CDR2 is SQIVND (reference sequence). CDR3 sequence reads: CASSSDRGSNTEAFF. The DNA for the CDR3 is TGTGCCAGTAGTTCGGACAGGGGATCGAACACTGAAGCTTTCTTT. Based on the CDR3 plus reference TRBV19 and TRBJ1-1, the full variable domain is DGGITQSPKYLFRKEGQNVTLSCEQNLNHDAMYWYRQDPGQGLRLIYYSQIVNDFQKGDIAEGYSVSREKKESFPLTVTSAQKNPTAFYLCASSSDRGSNTEAFFGQGTRLTVV.

This chain joins TRBV18 and TRBJ1-2; D might be TRBD1 (5 bases). Germline loops: CDR1 KGHSH, CDR2 LQKENI. Trimming left V 6 bases short and J 5 bases short, with 13 bases between. The CDR3 is made up of 13 amino acids. The CDR3 is CASSTGVEYGYTF. The CDR3 DNA is TGTGCCAGCTCGACGGGGGTAGAATATGGCTACACCTTC.

V and J are TRBV10-2 and TRBJ1-2, with 8 bases fitting TRBD1. CDR1 and CDR2 (germline): WSHSY, SAAADI. The junction had 8 bases not matched to a gene; V was cut back by 3 bases and J by 8 bases. The CDR3 covers 14 residues. In nucleotides, the CDR3 is TGCGCCAGCAGTGACAGGGGGCGGCTCTACGGCTACACCTTC. Amino acids: CASSDRGRLYGYTF.

Concerning this clone: The same CDR3 also results from other DNA sequences found in this sample. The chain uses TRBV5-1 and TRBJ1-5; 7 bases map to TRBD1. The CDR3 has 14 amino acids. Germline CDR1 reads SGHRS; CDR2 reads YFSETQ. The ends lost 2 bases at V and 7 bases at J; junction bases unmatched: 6. CDR3 region: CASSFGQAGQPQHF. DNA of the CDR3: TGCGCCAGCAGCTTCGGACAGGCGGGGCAGCCCCAGCATTTT.